One and the same sample provided the 23 T cell receptor beta chains below, sequenced in a study of CDR3 diversity in severe acne. TCRdb re-called the PCR reads with MiXCR, one entry per CDR3 protein. The repertoire holds 90,000 or so distinct CDR3 sequences, with approximately 52% as singletons. Sequencing was performed on blood. These receptors were collected from a male donor in good health, serving as a control.

This clonotype was counted many times. J is TRBJ1-4 and V is TRBV10-1; 7 bases agree with TRBD1. CDR1 WNHNN and CDR2 SYGVQD come from the germline V gene (reference sequence). CDR3 length: 14 residues. V shed 7 bases, J shed 4 bases, and the junction held 6 bases outside the gene matches. CDR3 nucleotides: TGCGCCAGCACTGACAGGGAGGTTAATGAAAAACTGTTTTTT. It translates to CASTDREVNEKLFF.

The table lists this clonotype with many counts. V and J are TRBV3-1 and TRBJ2-3; 9 positions agree with TRBD2. The CDR3 loop spans 16 amino acids. CDR1 LGHDT and CDR2 YNNKEL come from the germline V gene (reference sequence). V lost 0 bases and J lost 2; bases outside the gene matches: 3. The CDR3 protein is CASSQDVAGVTDTQYF. The CDR3 DNA reads as TGTGCCAGCAGCCAAGATGTAGCGGGGGTCACAGATACGCAGTATTTT.

This clonotype was recorded many times. The gene calls are TRBV11-2 and TRBJ1-2; possibly TRBD1 for D (6 bases). V was shortened by 3 bases and J by 0 bases, with 17 bases between the two germline ends. In germline, CDR1 is SGHAT, CDR2 FQNNGV. CDR3 length: 17 residues. The CDR3 nucleotides are TGTGCCAGCAGCTTTTACGACAGGAGTTCAGCTAACTATGGCTACACCTTC. This encodes CASSFYDRSSANYGYTF. Full variable domain (missing parts from reference TRBV11-2 and TRBJ1-2): EAGVAQSPRYKIIEKRQSVAFWCNPISGHATLYWYQQILGQGPKLLIQFQNNGVVDDSQLPKDRFSAERLKGVDSTLKIQPAKLEDSAVYLCASSFYDRSSANYGYTFGSGTRLTVV.

The chain has TRBV7-9 and TRBJ2-7; maybe TRBD1 (7 bases). Germline assignment: CDR1 SEHNR and CDR2 FQNEAQ (reference sequence). This CDR3 region has 15 residues. V was cut by 2 bases and J by 3 bases, with 14 bases left in between. The CDR3 loop reads CASSLMPGGNYEQYF. The DNA of the CDR3 is TGTGCCAGCAGCTTAATGCCAGGGGGGAACTACGAGCAGTACTTC.

This clonotype is labeled medium-sized. The rearrangement uses TRBV2 and TRBJ2-3; TRBD2 is a possible D gene (7 bases). Trimming took 5 bases from V and 6 from J, leaving 15 bases between them. Germline-derived CDR1 and CDR2 are SNHLY and FYNNEI. The CDR3 has 14 residues. The DNA of the CDR3 is TGTGCCAGCAGTAACACGGGGGGCGCGGATACGCAGTATTTT. Its translation: CASSNTGGADTQYF. Looking up the rest from reference TRBV2 and TRBJ2-3 gives the full variable domain: EPEVTQTPSHQVTQMGQEVILRCVPISNHLYFYWYRQILGQKVEFLVSFYNNEISEKSEIFDDQFSVERPDGSNFTLKIRSTKLEDSAMYFCASSNTGGADTQYFGPGTRLTVL.

Only a few counts were recorded for this clonotype. The chain is built from TRBV28 and TRBJ2-5; D may correspond to TRBD1 or TRBD2 (5 bases each). Germline CDR1 reads MDHEN; CDR2 reads SYDVKM. CDR3 length: 13 residues. Trimming took 9 bases from V and 1 from J, leaving 12 bases between them. The CDR3 loop is CASSPGTQETQYF. The CDR3 nucleotides read TGTGCCAGTAGTCCCGGGACCCAAGAGACCCAGTACTTC.

V gene TRBV10-3 combines with J gene TRBJ2-7; 9 nucleotides agree with TRBD1. Germline assignment: CDR1 ENHRY and CDR2 SYGVKD. V was clipped by 5 bases and J by 3 bases; unmatched bases: 2. CDR3 length: 13 residues. The DNA of the CDR3 is TGTGCCATCAGTCCGGGACAGGGCTACGAGCAGTACTTC. Translating it yields CAISPGQGYEQYF.

The chain employs TRBV6-5 and TRBJ2-7; D not resolved. Trimming removed 6 bases from V and 11 bases from J, with 5 bases in between. The CDR3 consists of 8 residues. CDR1 MNHEY and CDR2 SVGAGI come from the germline V gene. CDR3 residues: CASSREYF. CDR3 coding DNA: TGTGCCAGCAGCAGAGAGTACTTC.

This clonotype has a count of ten or more. The V gene is TRBV25-1, the J gene TRBJ1-6; unclear D gene. The CDR3 sequence is 15 residues long. Per germline, CDR1 MGHDK and CDR2 SYGVNS. V lost 4 bases to trimming and J lost 2 bases, with 9 bases between them. The CDR3 is CASSVGNPYNSPLHF. In DNA form, the CDR3 reads TGTGCCAGCAGTGTGGGTAACCCCTATAATTCACCCCTCCACTTT.

The rearrangement links TRBV12-3 or TRBV12-4 to TRBJ2-7, with D perhaps TRBD1 or TRBD2 (5 bases each). The CDR3 is made up of 12 amino acids. V was pared by 5 bases and J by 5 bases, with 10 bases between. CDR3 region: CASSTGRDEQYF. The CDR3 nucleotides are TGTGCCAGCAGTACGGGACGGGACGAGCAGTACTTC.

This clonotype has only one observation. The rearrangement uses TRBV2 and TRBJ2-2, with 7 bases that match TRBD1. The CDR3 has 13 amino acids. V lost 6 bases to trimming and J lost 4 bases; unmatched junction nucleotides: 2. In germline, CDR1 is SNHLY, CDR2 FYNNEI. The CDR3 coding sequence is TGTGCCAGCAGGGGACAGTCCACCGGGGAGCTGTTTTTT. Amino acid sequence: CASRGQSTGELFF. Full variable domain (outside the CDR3, taken from reference TRBV2 and TRBJ2-2): EPEVTQTPSHQVTQMGQEVILRCVPISNHLYFYWYRQILGQKVEFLVSFYNNEISEKSEIFDDQFSVERPDGSNFTLKIRSTKLEDSAMYFCASRGQSTGELFFGEGSRLTVL.

By share of the sample, this clonotype is medium-sized. The rearrangement joins TRBV6-4 to TRBJ2-1; 12 nucleotides line up with TRBD2. The CDR3 is made up of 15 amino acids. The V gene's germline CDR1 is MRHNA and CDR2 SNTAGT. Unmatched junction bases numbered 0, after V lost 0 bases and J lost 6 bases. The CDR3 reads CASSDSTSGSNEQFF. The CDR3 DNA sequence: TGTGCCAGCAGTGACTCGACTAGCGGGAGCAATGAGCAGTTCTTC.

The rearrangement uses TRBV12-3 or TRBV12-4 and TRBJ2-7; a possible D gene is TRBD2 (5 bases). V was clipped by 3 bases and J by 5 bases, with 17 bases between them. The CDR3 loop spans 15 amino acids. This CDR3 is CASSLTGPGENEQYF. CDR3 nucleotide sequence: TGTGCCAGCAGTTTGACCGGGCCCGGGGAGAACGAGCAGTACTTC.

This clonotype was counted at least ten times. This chain links TRBV28 with TRBJ1-5; maybe TRBD1 (5 bases). Germline V CDR1 and CDR2: MDHEN, SYDVKM. Trimming left V 5 bases short and J 9 bases short, with 11 bases between. The CDR3 loop spans 12 amino acids. The CDR3 region is CASSPGTPPQHF. As DNA, the CDR3 is TGTGCCAGCAGTCCCGGGACGCCGCCCCAGCATTTT. The variable domain in full, with the rest retrieved from reference TRBV28 and TRBJ1-5, is DVKVTQSSRYLVKRTGEKVFLECVQDMDHENMFWYRQDPGLGLRLIYFSYDVKMKEKGDIPEGYSVSREKKERFSLILESASTNQTSMYLCASSPGTPPQHFGDGTRLSIL.

The rearrangement joins TRBV7-3 to TRBJ2-7; D uncertain. The CDR3 has 12 amino acids. Germline CDR1 SGHTA, CDR2 FQGTGA. Trimming removed 10 bases from V and 5 bases from J, with 15 bases in between. The CDR3 is CATFQVPDEQYF. In DNA form, the CDR3 reads TGTGCCACCTTCCAGGTCCCGGACGAGCAGTACTTC. Full variable domain (outside the CDR3, taken from reference TRBV7-3 and TRBJ2-7): GAGVSQTPSNKVTEKGKYVELRCDPISGHTALYWYRQSLGQGPEFLIYFQGTGAADDSGLPNDRFFAVRPEGSVSTLKIQRTERGDSAVYLCATFQVPDEQYFGPGTRLTVT.

This clonotype was picked up many times. V is TRBV28 and J is TRBJ1-2; 8 positions agree with TRBD1. The CDR3 sequence is 15 residues long. CDR1 and CDR2 from the germline V gene are MDHEN and SYDVKM. V shed 6 bases, J shed 8 bases, and the junction held 14 bases outside the gene matches. For the CDR3, the DNA is TGTGCCAGCAGCCCCGGACAGGGAGCCTTGAGGGGCTACACCTTC. Its translation is CASSPGQGALRGYTF.

This clonotype was recorded a few times. The genes are TRBV10-3 and TRBJ2-5; D call uncertain. The germline V gene has CDR1 ENHRY and CDR2 SYGVKD. This CDR3 comprises 16 residues. V was clipped by 6 bases and J by 5 bases, with 22 bases between them. The CDR3 region is CAISSSARSRVETQYF. The CDR3 DNA sequence: TGTGCCATCAGCTCCTCGGCGCGTAGTAGAGTGGAGACCCAGTACTTC.

This clonotype counts as medium-sized. The chain combines TRBV29-1 with TRBJ1-1; D is unresolved. Germline V gene lookup returns CDR1 SQVTM and CDR2 ANQGSEA. Trimming left V 8 bases short and J 1 base short, with 11 bases between. The CDR3 is 12 residues long. The CDR3 sequence: CSLRGRNTEAFF. The DNA for the CDR3 is TGCAGCCTCCGTGGTCGGAACACTGAAGCTTTCTTT.

This clonotype was observed many times. The chain has TRBV5-1 and TRBJ1-1, with a weak D call TRBD1 (5 bases). V lost 1 base and J 0 bases, leaving 10 bases between the germline ends. CDR3 length: 15 residues. Per the germline V gene, CDR1 is SGHRS and CDR2 is YFSETQ. The CDR3 sequence: CASSLLAGLNTEAFF. CDR3 nucleotide sequence: TGCGCCAGCAGCTTGTTGGCAGGGTTGAACACTGAAGCTTTCTTT.

This chain joins TRBV7-9 and TRBJ2-7; D unclear. The germline V gene encodes CDR1 SEHNR and CDR2 FQNEAQ (reference sequence). The CDR3 spans 14 residues. The CDR3 region is CASSLSTVADTQYV. The CDR3 coding sequence is TGTGCCAGCAGCTTATCAACAGTTGCAGATACGCAGTATGTC.

The gene calls are TRBV12-3 or TRBV12-4 and TRBJ1-3; D unclear. Trimming stripped 9 bases from V and 0 bases from J, with 9 bases between. The CDR3 is made up of 13 amino acids. CDR3 in DNA: TGTGCCAGTACCTACACCTCTGGAAACACCATATATTTT. Residues: CASTYTSGNTIYF.

This clonotype was seen at least ten times. The rearrangement uses TRBV11-2 and TRBJ1-1; possible D gene TRBD1, 5 bases. V lost 4 bases, J lost 4 bases, and 19 bases lay in between. Per the germline V gene, CDR1 is SGHAT and CDR2 is FQNNGV. This CDR3 spans 16 amino acids. CDR3 loop: CASSSGRAKGTTEAFF. The DNA of the CDR3 is TGTGCCAGCAGCTCCGGGCGGGCAAAAGGGACCACTGAAGCTTTCTTT.

The chain links TRBV15 to TRBJ2-7; 7 bases agree with TRBD1. The germline V gene has CDR1 LNHNV and CDR2 YYDKDF (reference sequence). Trimming at V came to 3 bases and at J to 2 bases, leaving 7 bases not matched to a gene. The CDR3 contains 15 residues. This CDR3 reads CATSSLETGTYEQYF. The CDR3 DNA reads TGTGCCACCAGCAGCCTAGAGACAGGGACCTACGAGCAGTACTTC.